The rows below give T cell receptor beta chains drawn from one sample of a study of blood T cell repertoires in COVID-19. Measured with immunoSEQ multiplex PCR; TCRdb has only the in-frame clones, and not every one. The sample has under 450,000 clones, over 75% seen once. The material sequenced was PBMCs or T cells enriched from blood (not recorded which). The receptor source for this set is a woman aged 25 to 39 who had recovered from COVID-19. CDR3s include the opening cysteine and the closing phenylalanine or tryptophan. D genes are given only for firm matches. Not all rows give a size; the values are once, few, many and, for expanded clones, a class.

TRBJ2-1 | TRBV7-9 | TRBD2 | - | TGTGCCAGCAGCCCAGGACTAGATAGTAATGAGCAGTTCTTC | CASSPGLDSNEQFF
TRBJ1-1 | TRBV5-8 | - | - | TGTGCCAGCAGTCTATGGTACACTGAAGCTTTCTTT | CASSLWYTEAFF
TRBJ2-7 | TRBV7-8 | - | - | TGTGCCAGCAACCCGGACTGGCCACCATCCTACGAGCAGTACTTC | CASNPDWPPSYEQYF
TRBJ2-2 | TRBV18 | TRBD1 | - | TGTGCCAGCTCATCGACAGGGGAAGACACCGGGGAGCTGTTTTTT | CASSSTGEDTGELFF
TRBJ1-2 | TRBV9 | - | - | TGTGCCAGCAGCGTAGGAGGTCAGGGGAACTATGGCTACACCTTC | CASSVGGQGNYGYTF
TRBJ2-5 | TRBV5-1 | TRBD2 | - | TGCGCCTCCCGACTAGCGGGGGAAGAGACCCAGTACTTC | CASRLAGEETQYF
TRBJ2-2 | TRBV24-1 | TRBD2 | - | TGTGCCACCAGTTCGGGACTAGCGGGGGAGCTGTTTTTT | CATSSGLAGELFF
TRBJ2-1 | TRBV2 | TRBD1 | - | TGTGCCAGCAGGGCGGACAGGCTTAACTCGAATGAGCAGTTCTTC | CASRADRLNSNEQFF
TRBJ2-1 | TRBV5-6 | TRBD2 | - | TGTGCCAGCAGCTTCGGGACTAGCGAGGATGAGCAGTTCTTC | CASSFGTSEDEQFF
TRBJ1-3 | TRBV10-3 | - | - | TGTGCCATCACATCGGACAGACCTTCTGGAAACACCATATATTTT | CAITSDRPSGNTIYF
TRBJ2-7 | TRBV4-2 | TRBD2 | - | TGTGCCAGCAGCCGAGAAGCGGGAGCAATCTACGAGCAGTACTTC | CASSREAGAIYEQYF
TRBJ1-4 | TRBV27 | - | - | TGTGCCAGCAGTTCTAGGGGTAGTAGTGAAAAACTGTTTTTT | CASSSRGSSEKLFF
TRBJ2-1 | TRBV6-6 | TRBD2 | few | TGTGCCAGCAGTCACCCTAGCGGGAGGGCCTGGGATAATGAGCAGTTCTTC | CASSHPSGRAWDNEQFF
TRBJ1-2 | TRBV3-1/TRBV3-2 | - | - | TGTGCCAGCAGCCCACAGGCTATTCAGTCCTATGGCTACACCTTC | CASSPQAIQSYGYTF
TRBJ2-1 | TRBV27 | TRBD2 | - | TGTGCCAGCAGTAGACTCCTAGCGGGAGCTCTGAATGAGCAGTTCTTC | CASSRLLAGALNEQFF
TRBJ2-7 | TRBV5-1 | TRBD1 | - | TGCGCCAGCAGCGAGTCCTGGACAGGGGCGGCCTACGAGCAGTACTTC | CASSESWTGAAYEQYF
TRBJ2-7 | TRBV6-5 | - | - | TGTGCCAGCAGTTACCCGGGAACCTACGAGCAGTACTTC | CASSYPGTYEQYF
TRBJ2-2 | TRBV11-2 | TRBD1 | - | TGTGCCAGCAGCAGACAGGGTAGCACCGGGGAGCTGTTTTTT | CASSRQGSTGELFF
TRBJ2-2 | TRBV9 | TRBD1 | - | TGTGCCAGCAGCCCGGGACAGATCCTACCCGGGGAGCTGTTTTTT | CASSPGQILPGELFF
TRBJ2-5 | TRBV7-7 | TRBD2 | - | TGTGCTAGCAGCTTAGGACTAGCGGGGGGGGAGACCCAGTACTTC | CASSLGLAGGETQYF
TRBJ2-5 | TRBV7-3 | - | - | TGTGCCAGCAGCTCCGCCCCCGGGGAGACCCAGTACTTC | CASSSAPGETQYF
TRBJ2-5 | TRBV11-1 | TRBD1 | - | TGTGCCAGCAGCTTTAGCCCGACAGGGGCCGAGACCCAGTACTTC | CASSFSPTGAETQYF
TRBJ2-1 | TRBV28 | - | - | TGTGCCAGCAGGCCCAGGGAAGGGGCGTGTTTCTTC | CASRPREGACFF
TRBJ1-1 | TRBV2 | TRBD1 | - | TGTGCCAGCAGTGCTACAGGGGTCACTGAAGCTTTCTTT | CASSATGVTEAFF